This T cell receptor beta chain appears in the sequencing data of a study of radiotherapy plus CTLA-4 blockade in lung cancer. Study-level background: Among all patients, 18% showed objective responses, while 30% to 35% had disease control.

Trimming cost V 4 bases and J 8 bases; bases outside gene matches: 7. The CDR3 has 13 amino acids. The germline V gene has CDR1 GTSNPN and CDR2 SVGIG (reference sequence). Profiling relied on immunoSEQ multiplex PCR, and the TCRdb table lists in-frame clones only, not all of them. The sample holds 55,000 to 65,000 clones, more than 70% seen once. Study-wide points: Blood saw expansion of tumor-derived TCR clones after radiotherapy plus ipilimumab.

On this clone itself: Its antigen is unidentified.

V and J are TRBV30 and TRBJ2-2; 7 positions agree with TRBD1. The sample here was peripheral blood, taken from a patient treated with radiotherapy plus ipilimumab. This TCR came from a human donor with non-small cell lung cancer who had a complete response to radiotherapy plus ipilimumab. The CDR3 DNA sequence: TGTGCCTGGAAAGGACAGGCAGCGGGGGAGCTGTTTTTT. Amino acid sequence: CAWKGQAAGELFF.